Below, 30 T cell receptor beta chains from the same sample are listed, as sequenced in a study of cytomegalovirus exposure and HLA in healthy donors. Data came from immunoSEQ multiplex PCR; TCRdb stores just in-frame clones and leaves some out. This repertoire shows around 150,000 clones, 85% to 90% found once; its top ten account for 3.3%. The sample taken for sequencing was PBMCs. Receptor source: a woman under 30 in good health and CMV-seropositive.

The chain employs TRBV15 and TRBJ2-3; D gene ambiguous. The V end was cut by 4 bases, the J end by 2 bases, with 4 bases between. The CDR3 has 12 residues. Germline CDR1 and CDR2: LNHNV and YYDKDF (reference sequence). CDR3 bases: TGTGCCACCAGCACCTACACAGATACGCAGTATTTT. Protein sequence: CATSTYTDTQYF.

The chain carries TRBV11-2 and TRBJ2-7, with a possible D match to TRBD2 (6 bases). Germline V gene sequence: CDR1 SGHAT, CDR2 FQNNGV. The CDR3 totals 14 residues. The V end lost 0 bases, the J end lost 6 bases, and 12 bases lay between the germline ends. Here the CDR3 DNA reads TGTGCCAGCAGCTTAGATCGGGTTAGCGGCGAGCAGTACTTC. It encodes CASSLDRVSGEQYF.

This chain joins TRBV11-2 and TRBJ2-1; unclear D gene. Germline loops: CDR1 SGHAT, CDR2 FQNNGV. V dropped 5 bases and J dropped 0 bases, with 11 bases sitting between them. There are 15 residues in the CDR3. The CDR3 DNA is TGTGCCAGCAGCGATACAGTCTACTCCTACAATGAGCAGTTCTTC. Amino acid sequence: CASSDTVYSYNEQFF.

CDR3 region: CASRHDSNTGELFF. CDR3 DNA: TGTGCCAGCAGGCATGACAGTAACACCGGGGAGCTGTTTTTT. This chain joins TRBV28 and TRBJ2-2, with TRBD1 as a possible D gene (5 bases). V lost 6 bases and J lost 2, with 10 bases in between. CDR3 size: 14 residues. Germline CDR1 MDHEN, CDR2 SYDVKM. The full variable domain, rest sourced from reference TRBV28 and TRBJ2-2, is DVKVTQSSRYLVKRTGEKVFLECVQDMDHENMFWYRQDPGLGLRLIYFSYDVKMKEKGDIPEGYSVSREKKERFSLILESASTNQTSMYLCASRHDSNTGELFFGEGSRLTVL.

The CDR3 reads CASSMTGGAHGYTF. As DNA, the CDR3 is TGTGCCAGCAGCATGACAGGGGGCGCGCATGGCTACACCTTC. The chain is built from TRBV7-9 and TRBJ1-2, with TRBD1 matching 10 bases. Trimming at V came to 5 bases and at J to 6 bases, leaving 6 bases not matched to a gene. CDR1 is SEHNR, CDR2 FQNEAQ, per germline (reference sequence). This CDR3 contains 14 residues.

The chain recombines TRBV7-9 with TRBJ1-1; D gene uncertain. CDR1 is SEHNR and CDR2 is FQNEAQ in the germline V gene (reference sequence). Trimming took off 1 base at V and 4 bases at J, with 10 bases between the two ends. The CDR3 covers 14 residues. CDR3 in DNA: TGTGCCAGCAGCTTAGATGGTATAGCCACTGAAGCTTTCTTT. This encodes CASSLDGIATEAFF.

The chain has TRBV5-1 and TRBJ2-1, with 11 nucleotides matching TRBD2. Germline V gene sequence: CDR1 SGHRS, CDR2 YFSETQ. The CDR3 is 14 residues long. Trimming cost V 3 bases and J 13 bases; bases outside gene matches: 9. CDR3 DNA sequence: TGCGCCAGCAGCTGGGGACTAGCGGAGGGGGCCCAGTTCTTC. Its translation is CASSWGLAEGAQFF.

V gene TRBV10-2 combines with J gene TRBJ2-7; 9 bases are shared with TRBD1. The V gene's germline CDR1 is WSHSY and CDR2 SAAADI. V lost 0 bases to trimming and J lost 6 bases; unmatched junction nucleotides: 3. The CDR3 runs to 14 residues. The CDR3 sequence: CASSESRTGVEQYF. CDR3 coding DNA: TGCGCCAGCAGTGAGTCCAGGACAGGGGTCGAGCAGTACTTC.

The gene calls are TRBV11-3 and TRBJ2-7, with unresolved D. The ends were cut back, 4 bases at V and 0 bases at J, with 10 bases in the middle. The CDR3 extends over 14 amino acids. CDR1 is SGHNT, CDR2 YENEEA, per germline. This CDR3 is CASSSMGISYEQYF. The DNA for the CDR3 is TGTGCCAGCAGCTCAATGGGCATCTCCTACGAGCAGTACTTC.

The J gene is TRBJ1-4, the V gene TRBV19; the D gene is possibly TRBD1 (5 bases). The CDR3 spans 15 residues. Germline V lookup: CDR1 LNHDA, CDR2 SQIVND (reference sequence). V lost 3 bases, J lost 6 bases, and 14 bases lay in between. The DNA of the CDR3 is TGTGCCAGTAGTATTCAGACAGATATGGATGAAAAACTGTTTTTT. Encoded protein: CASSIQTDMDEKLFF.

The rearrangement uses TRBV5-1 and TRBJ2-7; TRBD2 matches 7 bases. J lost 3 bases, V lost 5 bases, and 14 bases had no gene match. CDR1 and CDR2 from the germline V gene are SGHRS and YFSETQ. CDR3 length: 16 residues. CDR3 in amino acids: CASSRSSGSKFYEQYF. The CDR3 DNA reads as TGCGCCAGCAGTCGCTCTAGCGGCAGTAAATTCTACGAGCAGTACTTC.

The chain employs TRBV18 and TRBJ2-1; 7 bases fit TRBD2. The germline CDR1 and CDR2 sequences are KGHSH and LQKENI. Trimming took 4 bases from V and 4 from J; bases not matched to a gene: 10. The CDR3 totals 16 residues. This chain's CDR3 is CASSLNVLAKYNEQFF. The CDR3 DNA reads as TGTGCCAGCTCACTAAATGTACTAGCGAAATACAATGAGCAGTTCTTC.

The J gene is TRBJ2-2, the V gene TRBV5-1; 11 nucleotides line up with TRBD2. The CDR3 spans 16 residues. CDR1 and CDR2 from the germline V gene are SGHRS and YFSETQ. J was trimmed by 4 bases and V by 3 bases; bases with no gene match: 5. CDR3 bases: TGCGCCAGCAGCTCAATAGCGGGAGGGGGCACCGGGGAGCTGTTTTTT. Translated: CASSSIAGGGTGELFF.

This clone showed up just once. The DNA for the CDR3 is TGTGCCAGCAGCCAAGACGTTATACAAACTGGAAACACCATATATTTT. Encoded protein: CASSQDVIQTGNTIYF. V usage is TRBV4-2 and J usage is TRBJ1-3; D is undetermined. This CDR3 has 16 amino acids. Trimming removed 0 bases at V and 2 bases at J, with 11 bases between. Germline V CDR1 and CDR2: LGHNA, YNFKEQ.

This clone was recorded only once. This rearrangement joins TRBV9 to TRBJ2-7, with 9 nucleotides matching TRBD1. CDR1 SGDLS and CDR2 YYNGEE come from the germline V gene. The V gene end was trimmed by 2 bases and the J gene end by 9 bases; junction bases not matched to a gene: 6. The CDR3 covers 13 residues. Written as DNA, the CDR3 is TGTGCCAGCAGCGTTGGGGGGACAGGGCGGCAGTACTTC. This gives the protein CASSVGGTGRQYF.

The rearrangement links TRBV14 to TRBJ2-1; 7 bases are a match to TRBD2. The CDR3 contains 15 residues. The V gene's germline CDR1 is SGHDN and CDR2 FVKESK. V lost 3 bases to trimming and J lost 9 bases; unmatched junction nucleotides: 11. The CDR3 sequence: CASSQFAGVISEQFF. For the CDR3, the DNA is TGTGCCAGCAGCCAGTTCGCGGGAGTAATCAGTGAGCAGTTCTTC.

CDR3 DNA sequence: TGCAGCGTTCCCGGATTCGGTCGGGAGGGCTACGAGCAGTACTTC. Protein sequence: CSVPGFGREGYEQYF. V is TRBV29-1 and J is TRBJ2-7, with 8 positions matching TRBD2. Germline V gives CDR1 SQVTM, CDR2 ANQGSEA. After removal of 5 bases from V and 3 bases from J, the junction contained 12 bases not matched to a gene. This CDR3 comprises 15 residues.

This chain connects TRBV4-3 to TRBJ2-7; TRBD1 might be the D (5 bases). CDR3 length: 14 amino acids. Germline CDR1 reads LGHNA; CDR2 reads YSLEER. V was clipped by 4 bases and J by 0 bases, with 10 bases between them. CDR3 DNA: TGCGCCAGCAGCCCAAGACAGTACTCCTACGAGCAGTACTTC. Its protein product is CASSPRQYSYEQYF.

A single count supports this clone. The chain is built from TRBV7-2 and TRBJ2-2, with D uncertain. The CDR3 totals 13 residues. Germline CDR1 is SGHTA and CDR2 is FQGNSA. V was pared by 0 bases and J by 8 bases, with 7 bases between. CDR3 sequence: CASSLAFGGELFF. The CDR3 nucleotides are TGTGCCAGCAGCTTAGCATTCGGTGGGGAGCTGTTTTTT.

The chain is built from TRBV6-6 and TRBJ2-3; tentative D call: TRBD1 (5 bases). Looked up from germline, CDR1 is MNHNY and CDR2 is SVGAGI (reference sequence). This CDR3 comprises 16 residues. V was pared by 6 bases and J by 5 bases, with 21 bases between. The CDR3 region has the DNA TGTGCCAGCAGAACAGGCCGCTCGCCACTGGGAGATACGCAGTATTTT. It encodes CASRTGRSPLGDTQYF.

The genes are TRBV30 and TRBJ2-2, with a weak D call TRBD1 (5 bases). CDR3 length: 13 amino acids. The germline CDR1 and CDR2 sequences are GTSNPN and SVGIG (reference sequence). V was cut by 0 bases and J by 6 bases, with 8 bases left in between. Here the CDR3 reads CAWSVGHPGELFF. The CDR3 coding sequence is TGTGCCTGGAGTGTAGGACACCCCGGGGAGCTGTTTTTT.

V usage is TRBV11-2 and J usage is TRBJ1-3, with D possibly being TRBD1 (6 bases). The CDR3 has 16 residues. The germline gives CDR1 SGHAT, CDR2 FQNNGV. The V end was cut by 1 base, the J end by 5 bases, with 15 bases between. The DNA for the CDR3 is TGTGCCAGCAGCTTAGGTGGACAGCTATTTAGAAACACCATATATTTT. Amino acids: CASSLGGQLFRNTIYF.

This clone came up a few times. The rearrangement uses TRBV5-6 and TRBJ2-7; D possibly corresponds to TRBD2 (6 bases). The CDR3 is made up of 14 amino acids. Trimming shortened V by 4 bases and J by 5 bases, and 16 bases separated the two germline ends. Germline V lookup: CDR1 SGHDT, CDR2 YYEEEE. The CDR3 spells CASSEGLSKNEQYF. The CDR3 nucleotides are TGTGCCAGCAGCGAGGGACTGTCTAAAAACGAGCAGTACTTC.

CDR3 in DNA: TGTGCCAGCAGCTTACGGGAGACCTCCTACAATGAGCAGTTCTTC. This encodes CASSLRETSYNEQFF. The chain couples TRBV7-9 to TRBJ2-1; D is possibly TRBD2 (6 bases). Trimming took off 2 bases at V and 0 bases at J, with 8 bases between the two ends. CDR3 length: 15 amino acids. Germline-derived CDR1 and CDR2 are SEHNR and FQNEAQ (reference sequence).

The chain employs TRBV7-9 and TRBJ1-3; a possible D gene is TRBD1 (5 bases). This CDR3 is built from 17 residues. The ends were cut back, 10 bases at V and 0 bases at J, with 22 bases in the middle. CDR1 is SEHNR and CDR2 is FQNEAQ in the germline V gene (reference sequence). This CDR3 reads CATLEVVGGSSGNTIYF. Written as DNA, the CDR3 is TGTGCCACCCTAGAAGTGGTGGGGGGGAGCTCTGGAAACACCATATATTTT.

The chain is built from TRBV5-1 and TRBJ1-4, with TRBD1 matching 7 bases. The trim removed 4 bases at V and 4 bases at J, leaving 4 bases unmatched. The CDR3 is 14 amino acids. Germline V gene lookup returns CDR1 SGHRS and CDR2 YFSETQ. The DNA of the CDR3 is TGCGCCAGCAGCCGGGACAGTAATAATGAAAAACTGTTTTTT. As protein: CASSRDSNNEKLFF.

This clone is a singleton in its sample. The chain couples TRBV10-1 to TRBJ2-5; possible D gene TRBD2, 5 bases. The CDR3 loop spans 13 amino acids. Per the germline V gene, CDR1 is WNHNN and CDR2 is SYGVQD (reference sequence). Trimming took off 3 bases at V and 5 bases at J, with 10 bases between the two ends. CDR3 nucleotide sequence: TGCGCCAGCAGTGAAGATCGCGGGGAGACCCAGTACTTC. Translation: CASSEDRGETQYF.

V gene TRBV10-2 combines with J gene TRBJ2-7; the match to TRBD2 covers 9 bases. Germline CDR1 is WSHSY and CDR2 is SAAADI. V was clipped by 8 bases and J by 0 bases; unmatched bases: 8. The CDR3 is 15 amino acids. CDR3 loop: CASGGSGGLSYEQYF. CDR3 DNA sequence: TGCGCCAGCGGTGGTAGCGGGGGTCTCTCCTACGAGCAGTACTTC.

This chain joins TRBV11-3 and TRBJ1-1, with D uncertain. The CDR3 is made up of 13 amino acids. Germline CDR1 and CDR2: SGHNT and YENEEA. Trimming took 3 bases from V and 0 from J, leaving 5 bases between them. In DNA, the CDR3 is TGTGCCAGCAGCTTCGACATGAACACTGAAGCTTTCTTT. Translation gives CASSFDMNTEAFF.

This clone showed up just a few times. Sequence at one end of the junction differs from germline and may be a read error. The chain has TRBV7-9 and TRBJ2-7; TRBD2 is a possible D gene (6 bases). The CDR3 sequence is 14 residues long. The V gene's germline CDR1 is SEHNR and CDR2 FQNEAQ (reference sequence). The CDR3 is CASSFTGDSHEQYF. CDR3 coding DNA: TGTGCCAGCAGCTTTACCGGGGACTCCCACGAGCAGTACTTC.